The 11 T cell receptor beta chains in this list originate from one sample, sequenced in a study of shared clonotypes between healthy human individuals. Positively selected for CCR7, the CD45RO-negative cells used as naive CD8 cells excluded terminally differentiated effector memory CD45RA+ cells. The table came from immunoSEQ multiplex PCR; TCRdb's copy has only in-frame clones and leaves some out. The sample has about 2 million clones; 85% to 95% are singletons. The sequencing sample was made of naive CD8+ T cells sorted from blood. Receptors originate from a man aged 18 to 29 in good health.

The chain recombines TRBV4-1 with TRBJ2-3; unclear D gene. This CDR3 comprises 15 residues. V was trimmed by 0 bases and J by 2 bases, leaving 9 bases between them. The V gene's germline CDR1 is MGHRA and CDR2 YSYEKL. The CDR3 loop reads CASSQDRQITDTQYF. CDR3 in DNA: TGCGCCAGCAGCCAAGATAGGCAGATCACAGATACGCAGTATTTT.

The chain uses TRBV6-1 and TRBJ1-1; TRBD1 is a possible D gene (5 bases). This CDR3 has 15 amino acids. V was pared by 0 bases and J by 5 bases, with 13 bases between. Germline values: CDR1 MNHNS, CDR2 SASEGT. The CDR3 here is CASSEARRANTEAFF. Here the CDR3 DNA reads TGTGCCAGCAGTGAAGCACGCAGGGCTAATACTGAAGCTTTCTTT.

The chain carries TRBV7-2 and TRBJ2-1; TRBD2 matches at 11 bases. Looked up from germline, CDR1 is SGHTA and CDR2 is FQGNSA. Trimming cost V 5 bases and J 7 bases; bases outside gene matches: 7. The CDR3 covers 15 residues. The CDR3 is CASSLGLADWNEQFF. The CDR3 DNA follows: TGTGCCAGCAGCCTGGGACTAGCGGACTGGAATGAGCAGTTCTTC.

Concerning this clone: Other nucleotide sequences in the sample specify the same CDR3. The chain is built from TRBV30 and TRBJ2-7; D not certain. The germline V gene encodes CDR1 GTSNPN and CDR2 SVGIG (reference sequence). Deletions cut 0 bases from V and 1 base from J, with 1 base between. This CDR3 region has 11 residues. As DNA, the CDR3 is TGTGCCTGGAGTGTTTCCTACGAGCAGTACTTC. As protein: CAWSVSYEQYF.

This rearrangement joins TRBV7-9 to TRBJ2-7; possibly TRBD2 for D (6 bases). The CDR3 length is 13 residues. Deletions cut 11 bases from V and 5 bases from J, with 19 bases between. Germline CDR1 reads SEHNR; CDR2 reads FQNEAQ (reference sequence). CDR3 protein: CAGGTRLGNEQYF. The CDR3 coding sequence is TGTGCCGGAGGGACTCGGCTAGGAAACGAGCAGTACTTC.

The rearrangement joins TRBV7-9 to TRBJ1-4, with TRBD1 matching 9 bases. CDR3 length: 17 residues. Losses at the gene ends were 4 bases for V and 0 bases for J; bases not matched to a gene: 6. CDR1 and CDR2 (germline): SEHNR, FQNEAQ (reference sequence). The CDR3 region is CASSWGGQGATNEKLFF. CDR3 DNA: TGTGCCAGCAGCTGGGGGGGACAGGGAGCAACTAATGAAAAACTGTTTTTT.

In this sample, this clone turned up once. The CDR3 DNA follows: TGTGCCTGGTGGAAGAGACAGGGGAGGGTCGATGAGCAGTTCTTC. This codes for CAWWKRQGRVDEQFF. The V gene is TRBV30, the J gene TRBJ2-1; the D gene is possibly TRBD1 (8 bases). CDR1 is GTSNPN and CDR2 is SVGIG in the germline V gene (reference sequence). Trimming removed 5 bases from V and 8 bases from J, with 22 bases in between. The CDR3 has 15 amino acids.

V and J are TRBV9 and TRBJ2-1, with 7 bases lining up with TRBD2. CDR3 length: 15 residues. The germline CDR1 and CDR2 sequences are SGDLS and YYNGEE. The V and J ends lost 0 bases and 4 bases, in that order; junction bases with no gene match: 4. CDR3 DNA sequence: TGTGCCAGCAGCGTAGGGATAGCGGGTTACAATGAGCAGTTCTTC. The encoded protein is CASSVGIAGYNEQFF.

The chain joins TRBV9 to TRBJ2-7; tentative D call: TRBD2 (7 bases). The V end was cut by 0 bases, the J end by 0 bases, with 13 bases between. Germline V gene sequence: CDR1 SGDLS, CDR2 YYNGEE. CDR3 length equals 16 residues. CDR3 in DNA: TGTGCCAGCAGCGTAGGGTCGGCGGGGGCCTCCTACGAGCAGTACTTC. It specifies CASSVGSAGASYEQYF. The variable domain in full, completed from reference TRBV9 and TRBJ2-7, reads DSGVTQTPKHLITATGQRVTLRCSPRSGDLSVYWYQQSLDQGLQFLIQYYNGEERAKGNILERFSAQQFPDLHSELNLSSLELGDSALYFCASSVGSAGASYEQYFGPGTRLTVT.

The rearrangement links TRBV2 to TRBJ2-2; 11 nucleotides align to TRBD2. This CDR3 is built from 19 residues. V lost 2 bases, J lost 4 bases, and 12 bases stayed unmatched. Germline-derived CDR1 and CDR2 are SNHLY and FYNNEI. CDR3 amino acids: CASSESHSLAGGFTGELFF. CDR3 coding DNA: TGTGCCAGCAGTGAATCCCATAGTCTAGCGGGAGGTTTCACCGGGGAGCTGTTTTTT.

V gene TRBV7-9 combines with J gene TRBJ1-6; TRBD1 matches 9 bases. The trim removed 0 bases at V and 9 bases at J, leaving 6 bases unmatched. CDR3 length: 16 amino acids. In germline, CDR1 is SEHNR, CDR2 FQNEAQ (reference sequence). CDR3 nucleotides: TGTGCCAGCAGCTTAGCGCGACAGGGGGTACTTTCACCCCTCCACTTT. Protein sequence: CASSLARQGVLSPLHF.